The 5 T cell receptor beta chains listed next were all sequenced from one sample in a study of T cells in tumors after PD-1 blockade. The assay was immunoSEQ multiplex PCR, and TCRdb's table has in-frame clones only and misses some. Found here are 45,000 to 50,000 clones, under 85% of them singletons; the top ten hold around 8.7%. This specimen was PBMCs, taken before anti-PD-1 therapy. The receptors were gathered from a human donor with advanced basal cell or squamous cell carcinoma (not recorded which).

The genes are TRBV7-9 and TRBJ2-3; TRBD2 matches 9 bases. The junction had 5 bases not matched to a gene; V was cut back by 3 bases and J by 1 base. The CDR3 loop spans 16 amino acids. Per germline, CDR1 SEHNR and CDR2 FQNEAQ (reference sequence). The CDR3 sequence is CASSLGGGAGTDTQYF. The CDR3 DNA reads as TGTGCCAGCAGCTTGGGCGGGGGGGCTGGCACAGATACGCAGTATTTT.

In nucleotides, the CDR3 is TGTGCCAGCAGTCCCCGGTACAATGAGCAGTTCTTC. It encodes CASSPRYNEQFF. The rearrangement joins TRBV6-5 to TRBJ2-1; D ambiguous. CDR1 and CDR2 (germline): MNHEY, SVGAGI. This CDR3 contains 12 residues. Trimming removed 5 bases at V and 4 bases at J, with 6 bases between.

CDR3 loop: CASSYYGSSEDTQYF. Written as DNA, the CDR3 is TGTGCCAGCAGTTACTACGGCAGCTCCGAAGATACGCAGTATTTT. The V and J genes are TRBV6-5 and TRBJ2-3; no clear D gene. The CDR3 spans 15 residues. The V gene lost 1 base and the J gene lost 5 bases, with 13 bases spanning the gap. Germline assignment: CDR1 MNHEY and CDR2 SVGAGI.

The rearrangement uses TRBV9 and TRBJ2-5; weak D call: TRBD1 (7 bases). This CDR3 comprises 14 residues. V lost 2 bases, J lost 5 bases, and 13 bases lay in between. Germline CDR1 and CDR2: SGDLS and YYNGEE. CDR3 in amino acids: CASSVEGAGETQYF. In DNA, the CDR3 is TGTGCCAGCAGCGTGGAGGGGGCGGGGGAGACCCAGTACTTC.

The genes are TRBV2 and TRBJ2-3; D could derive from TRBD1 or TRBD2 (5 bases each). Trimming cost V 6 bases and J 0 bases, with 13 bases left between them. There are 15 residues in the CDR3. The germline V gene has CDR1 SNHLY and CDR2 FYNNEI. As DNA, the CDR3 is TGTGCCAGCAGCTCGGGGCAGGAGAGCACAGATACGCAGTATTTT. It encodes CASSSGQESTDTQYF.